The source of this T cell receptor beta chain is a study of T cells after yellow fever vaccination. Notes on the study in general: Compared with primary, the secondary response was weaker and peaked at day 5, not 15. Booster samples showed a return of most primary-vaccination clones (almost 97% CD4, over 70% CD8).

The sample holds a few counts of this clonotype. The antigen is not known. Trimming cost V 4 bases and J 4 bases, with 15 bases left between them. Germline V CDR1 and CDR2: SGHRS, YFSETQ. The CDR3 extends over 14 amino acids. 5'RACE template switching added a universal primer site and UMIs to TCR cDNA. TCRdb analysed the 5' RACE reads with MiXCR anew, one entry per CDR3 protein. Seen here are a few hundred thousand distinct CDR3 sequences, roughly 8.3% observed once, and the top ten hold 17%. The TCR comes from a man aged 18 to 29 who received the YFV17D yellow fever vaccine. The rearrangement joins TRBV5-1 to TRBJ2-7; D ambiguous. The source was PBMCs, collected approximately 47 days after the first yellow fever vaccination. The CDR3 sequence: CASSPFKGQYEQYF. The CDR3 coding sequence is TGCGCCAGCAGCCCCTTTAAAGGGCAATACGAGCAGTACTTC.